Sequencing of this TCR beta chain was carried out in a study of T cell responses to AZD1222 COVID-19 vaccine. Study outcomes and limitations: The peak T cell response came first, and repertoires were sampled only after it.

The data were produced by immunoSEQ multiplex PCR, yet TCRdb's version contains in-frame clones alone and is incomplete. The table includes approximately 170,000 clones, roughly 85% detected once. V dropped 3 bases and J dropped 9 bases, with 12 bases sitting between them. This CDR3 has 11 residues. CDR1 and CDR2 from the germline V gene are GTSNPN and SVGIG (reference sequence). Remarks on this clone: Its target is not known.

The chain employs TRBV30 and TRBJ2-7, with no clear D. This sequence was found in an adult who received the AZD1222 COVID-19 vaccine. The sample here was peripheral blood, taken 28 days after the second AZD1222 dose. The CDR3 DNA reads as TGTGCCTGGAGGGGCCGGTCCGCGCAGTACTTC. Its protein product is CAWRGRSAQYF.